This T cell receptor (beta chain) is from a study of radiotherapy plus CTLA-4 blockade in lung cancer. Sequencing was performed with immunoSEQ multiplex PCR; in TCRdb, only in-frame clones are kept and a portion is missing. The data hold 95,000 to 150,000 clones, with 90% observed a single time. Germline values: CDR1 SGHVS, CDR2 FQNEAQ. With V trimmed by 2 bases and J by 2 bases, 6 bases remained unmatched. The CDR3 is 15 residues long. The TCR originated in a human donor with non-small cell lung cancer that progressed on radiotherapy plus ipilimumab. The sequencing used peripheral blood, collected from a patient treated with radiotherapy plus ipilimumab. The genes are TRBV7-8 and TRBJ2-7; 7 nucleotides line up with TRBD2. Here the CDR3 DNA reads TGTGCCAGCAGCTTACGGGGGGAATTTACCTACGAGCAGTACTTC. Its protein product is CASSLRGEFTYEQYF.